Sequencing of this TCR beta chain was carried out in a study of brain T cells in children with intractable seizures. The assay was immunoSEQ multiplex PCR, and TCRdb's table has in-frame clones only and misses some. The sample shows hundreds of thousands of clones, about 93% of them seen only once. This CDR3 comprises 22 residues. Germline V gene sequence: CDR1 SGHRS, CDR2 YFSETQ. Trimming shortened V by 2 bases and J by 3 bases, and 34 bases separated the two germline ends. Time point meaning: blood from clinic visit 5 months post-surgery; TSC patient then seizure free. Only cases whose brain tissue showed the highest T cell transcript signatures were sequenced.

The material sequenced was peripheral blood, taken roughly 5 months after surgery. The rearrangement links TRBV5-1 to TRBJ2-3; D perhaps matches TRBD2 (6 bases). The clonotype originates from a boy younger than two with tuberous sclerosis and intractable seizures. CDR3 protein: CASSLLYPNVGGSGVGTDTQYF. The CDR3 nucleotides are TGCGCCAGCAGCTTACTATACCCGAACGTCGGAGGGTCGGGTGTTGGAACAGATACGCAGTATTTT.